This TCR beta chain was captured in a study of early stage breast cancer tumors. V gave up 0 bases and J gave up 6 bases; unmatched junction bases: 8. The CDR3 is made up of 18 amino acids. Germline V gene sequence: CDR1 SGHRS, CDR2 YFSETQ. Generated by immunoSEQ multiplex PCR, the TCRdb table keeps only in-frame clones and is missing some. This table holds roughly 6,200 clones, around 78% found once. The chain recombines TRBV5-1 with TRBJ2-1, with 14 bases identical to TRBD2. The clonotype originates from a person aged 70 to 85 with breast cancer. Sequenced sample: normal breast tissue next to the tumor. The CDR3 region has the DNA TGCGCCAGCAGCTTGGGACTAGCGGGAGGGCCGCGGGGCAATGAGCAGTTCTTC. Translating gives CASSLGLAGGPRGNEQFF. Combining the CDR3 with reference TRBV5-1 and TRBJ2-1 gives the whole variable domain KAGVTQTPRYLIKTRGQQVTLSCSPISGHRSVSWYQQTPGQGLQFLFEYFSETQRNKGNFPGRFSGRQFSNSRSEMNVSTLELGDSALYLCASSLGLAGGPRGNEQFFGPGTRLTVL.